The 11 T cell receptor beta chains below were found in one sample sequenced in a study of siplizumab effects on memory and regulatory T cells. This table comes from immunoSEQ multiplex PCR, and its TCRdb copy is limited to in-frame clones, with some not included. The table records 45,000 to 60,000 clones, less than 90% of them present only once. The material sequenced was naive CD8+ T cells sorted from blood. All receptors come from a human donor in good health.

The CDR3 DNA is TGTGCCAGCAGCTCGGGGGCGGAGACCCAGTACTTC. This translates into CASSSGAETQYF. The genes are TRBV5-8 and TRBJ2-5, with D tentatively TRBD1 or TRBD2 (6 bases each). V was shortened by 3 bases and J by 5 bases, with 8 bases between the two germline ends. The CDR3 runs to 12 residues. Germline CDR1 reads SGHTS; CDR2 reads YDEGEE.

Only one count was recorded for this clone. The CDR3 region is CASSQLREGPDNEQFF. CDR3 sequence (DNA): TGCGCCAGCAGCCAACTGCGGGAGGGCCCGGACAATGAGCAGTTCTTC. The chain uses TRBV4-1 and TRBJ2-1, with 9 bases lining up with TRBD2. The CDR3 runs to 16 residues. The V segment lost 2 bases and the J segment 5 bases; nucleotides outside the gene matches: 7. CDR1 MGHRA and CDR2 YSYEKL come from the germline V gene.

This chain uses TRBV6-6 with TRBJ2-7; 9 bases match TRBD1. After removal of 5 bases from V and 3 bases from J, the junction contained 11 bases not matched to a gene. CDR3 length equals 16 residues. CDR1 MNHNY and CDR2 SVGAGI come from the germline V gene (reference sequence). Written as DNA, the CDR3 is TGTGCCAGCAGTGGATCCGGGACAGGGACCTTCTACGAGCAGTACTTC. Translating gives CASSGSGTGTFYEQYF.

The V call is TRBV15, the J call TRBJ1-4, with 8 bases identical to TRBD1. With 1 base clipped from V and 13 bases from J, the junction kept 11 bases outside the gene matches. The germline gives CDR1 LNHNV, CDR2 YYDKDF (reference sequence). CDR3 length equals 15 residues. The CDR3 is CATSRASIGGQGLFF. In DNA form, the CDR3 reads TGTGCCACCAGCAGAGCTAGTATCGGCGGACAGGGACTGTTTTTT. Full variable domain (rest looked up from reference TRBV15 and TRBJ1-4): DAMVIQNPRYQVTQFGKPVTLSCSQTLNHNVMYWYQQKSSQAPKLLFHYYDKDFNNEADTPDNFQSRRPNTSFCFLDIRSPGLGDTAMYLCATSRASIGGQGLFFGSGTQLSVL.

This clone was detected only once. This chain connects TRBV4-1 to TRBJ1-1, with no clear D. Germline values: CDR1 MGHRA, CDR2 YSYEKL. V was shortened by 1 base and J by 3 bases, with 12 bases between the two germline ends. The CDR3 is 15 residues long. CDR3 residues: CASSQGPSGYTEAFF. The CDR3 DNA follows: TGCGCCAGCAGCCAAGGGCCCAGCGGGTACACTGAAGCTTTCTTT.

The J gene is TRBJ1-2, the V gene TRBV2, with 8 bases that match TRBD1. Germline loops: CDR1 SNHLY, CDR2 FYNNEI. CDR3 size: 11 residues. The V gene end was trimmed by 10 bases and the J gene end by 8 bases; junction bases not matched to a gene: 6. CDR3 loop: CAIIRGQGYTF. The CDR3 region has the DNA TGTGCCATCATCAGGGGGCAAGGCTACACCTTC.

CDR3 coding DNA: TGTGCCAGTAGTATCGGACAGGGGATTGGCTACACCTTC. Amino acids: CASSIGQGIGYTF. The gene calls are TRBV19 and TRBJ1-2; 9 nucleotides line up with TRBD1. This CDR3 is built from 13 residues. V was pared by 3 bases and J by 7 bases, with 3 bases of the junction left unmatched. Germline lookup yields CDR1 LNHDA and CDR2 SQIVND (reference sequence).

The chain employs TRBV6-1 and TRBJ2-7, with D possibly being TRBD2 (5 bases). This CDR3 spans 14 amino acids. Trimming left V 2 bases short and J 10 bases short, with 18 bases between. Germline assignment: CDR1 MNHNS and CDR2 SASEGT. CDR3 protein: CASSEPGLIIYQYF. The CDR3 bases are TGTGCCAGCAGTGAACCAGGACTTATCATTTATCAGTACTTC.

The V call is TRBV6-5, the J call TRBJ1-6; no definite D call. CDR3 length: 14 residues. Germline V CDR1 and CDR2: MNHEY, SVGAGI. V gave up 4 bases and J gave up 8 bases, with 12 bases separating them. Written as DNA, the CDR3 is TGTGCCAGCAGTTCGCAGTCGTCCTATTCACCCCTCCACTTT. Amino acid sequence: CASSSQSSYSPLHF.

The rearrangement joins TRBV7-9 to TRBJ2-4, with 8 bases lining up with TRBD2. The germline CDR1 and CDR2 sequences are SEHNR and FQNEAQ (reference sequence). J lost 1 base, V lost 4 bases, and 6 bases had no gene match. There are 16 residues in the CDR3. The CDR3 nucleotides are TGTGCCAGCAGCTCAATAGCGGGGTCCGCCAAAAACATTCAGTACTTC. It is translated as CASSSIAGSAKNIQYF. Complete variable domain (other parts from reference TRBV7-9 and TRBJ2-4): DTGVSQNPRHKITKRGQNVTFRCDPISEHNRLYWYRQTLGQGPEFLTYFQNEAQLEKSRLLSDRFSAERPKGSFSTLEIQRTEQGDSAMYLCASSSIAGSAKNIQYFGAGTRLSVL.

The chain is built from TRBV5-1 and TRBJ2-7; a weak D match, TRBD1 (5 bases). Germline V gene data show CDR1 as SGHRS and CDR2 as YFSETQ. The CDR3 consists of 13 residues. Trimming removed 4 bases at V and 4 bases at J, with 12 bases between. This CDR3 is CASSQPQGYEQYF. As DNA, the CDR3 is TGCGCCAGCAGCCAACCTCAGGGATACGAGCAGTACTTC.